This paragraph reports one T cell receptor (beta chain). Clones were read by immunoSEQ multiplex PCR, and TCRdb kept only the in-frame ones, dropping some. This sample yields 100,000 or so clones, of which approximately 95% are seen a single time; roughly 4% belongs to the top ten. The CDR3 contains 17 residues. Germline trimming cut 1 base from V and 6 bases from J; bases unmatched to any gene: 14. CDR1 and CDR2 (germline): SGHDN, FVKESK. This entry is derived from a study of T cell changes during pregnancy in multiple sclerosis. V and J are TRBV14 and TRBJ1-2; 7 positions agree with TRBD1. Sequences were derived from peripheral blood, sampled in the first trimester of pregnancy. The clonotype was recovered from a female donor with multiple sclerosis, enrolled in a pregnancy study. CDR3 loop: CASSQGTGLTLGHGYTF. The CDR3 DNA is TGTGCCAGCAGCCAAGGGACAGGTCTTACTCTGGGTCATGGCTACACCTTC.